Reported below is one TCR beta chain. The sample originates from a study of CD8 T cells in Susac syndrome. The authors reverse transcribed roughly 0.5 to 1 ug RNA with random hexamers. The TCR beta CDR3 was amplified by immunoSEQ multiplex PCR across 54 Vbeta, 13 Jbeta. TCRdb re-derived calls from the immunoSEQ multiplex PCR reads in MiXCR, one entry per CDR3 protein. The top ten hold around 0.07% of the sample, which has approximately 270,000 distinct CDR3 sequences, around 93% seen once. Input material: CD4+ T cells from PBMCs. This TCR was sampled from a human donor with multiple sclerosis.

CDR3: CASSLASGTSGRDIQYF. CDR3 nucleotide sequence: TGTGCCAGCAGCTTAGCATCGGGGACTAGCGGGAGAGACATTCAGTACTTC. The rearrangement links TRBV7-2 to TRBJ2-4; TRBD2 matches at 14 bases. This CDR3 is 17 amino acids long. From germline, CDR1 is SGHTA and CDR2 FQGNSA. The V and J ends lost 0 bases and 8 bases, in that order; junction bases with no gene match: 6.